These 19 T cell receptor beta chains were all obtained from the same sample, sequenced in a study of tissue T cells after allogeneic stem cell transplantation. Profiling relied on immunoSEQ multiplex PCR, and the TCRdb table lists in-frame clones only, not all of them. The sample has about 21,000 clones, roughly three quarters seen once. The sequencing sample was made of blood. The receptor source for this set is a female BALB/c mouse in good health. This strain has MHC haplotype H2-d.

Of note for this clone: Gene names denote mouse genes. Sequencing ends 1 residue short of the CDR3 end; the germline J gene provides the rest. This chain links TRBV5 with TRBJ2-3; TRBD1 matches 7 bases. The V gene's germline CDR1 is LGHNA and CDR2 YNLKQL (reference sequence). V was pared by 0 bases and J by 0 bases, with 6 bases of the junction left unmatched. The CDR3 is 17 amino acids. The CDR3 spells CASSQEGRGSSAETLYF. The DNA read from the CDR3 is TGTGCCAGCAGCCAAGAGGGCAGGGGGTCTAGTGCAGAAACGCTGTAT.

In regard to this clone: Any gene name here is a mouse gene name. The sequenced fragment ends 1 residue before the CDR3 boundary, so the rest is inferred from the germline J gene. This chain links TRBV29 with TRBJ1-3, with TRBD1 matching over 7 bases. CDR1 is MSHET and CDR2 is SYDVDS in the germline V gene. V was clipped by 0 bases and J by 0 bases; unmatched bases: 8. This CDR3 contains 18 residues. The CDR3 loop reads CASSLSRQGGTSGNTLYF. The CDR3 bases that were read are TGTGCTAGCAGTTTATCCCGACAGGGAGGGACTTCTGGAAATACGCTCTAT. Looking up the rest from reference TRBV29 and TRBJ1-3 gives the full variable domain: DMKVTQMPRYLIKRMGENVLLECGQDMSHETMYWYRQDPGLGLQLIYISYDVDSNSEGDIPKGYRVSRKKREHFSLILDSAKTNQTSVYFCASSLSRQGGTSGNTLYFGEGSRLIVV.

A remark on this clone: The gene symbols are mouse symbols. The CDR3 end lies 1 residue beyond the end of the read and is filled in from the germline J gene. The chain recombines TRBV1 with TRBJ2-7; TRBD2 matches 9 bases. The CDR3 extends over 13 amino acids. J was trimmed by 4 bases and V by 3 bases; bases with no gene match: 1. Per the germline V gene, CDR1 is NSQYPW and CDR2 is LRSPGD (reference sequence). CDR3 DNA, as far as it was read: TGCACCTGCAGTGCTCTGGGGGGGTATGAACAGTAC. This codes for CTCSALGGYEQY. The whole CDR3 sequence reads CTCSALGGYEQYF.

Comment on this clone: Gene names are the mouse ones. The observed sequence ends 1 residue before the CDR3 terminus, with the missing tail filled in from the germline J gene. The chain combines TRBV19 with TRBJ2-1, with TRBD2 as a possible D gene (7 bases). In germline, CDR1 is FNHDT, CDR2 SITEND (reference sequence). The CDR3 is 14 amino acids. V dropped 1 base and J dropped 3 bases, with 8 bases sitting between them. Here the CDR3 reads CASSILGAYAEQFF. Incomplete CDR3 DNA: TGTGCCAGCAGTATACTGGGGGCCTATGCTGAGCAGTTC.

This clone has a single count. Each gene name is a mouse one. The missing CDR3 end, 1 residue past where the read stops, is filled in from the germline J gene. The V and J genes are TRBV19 and TRBJ2-5, with 9 bases aligning to TRBD2. Germline CDR1 reads FNHDT; CDR2 reads SITEND (reference sequence). J lost 2 bases, V lost 4 bases, and 5 bases had no gene match. CDR3 length equals 15 residues. This chain's CDR3 is CASSPRLGAQDTQYF. The CDR3 bases that were read are TGTGCCAGCAGTCCCAGACTGGGGGCCCAAGACACCCAGTAC.

Notes on this clone: The gene symbols are mouse symbols. Sequencing ends 1 residue short of the CDR3 end; the germline J gene provides the rest. This chain links TRBV31 with TRBJ1-4, with 9 positions matching TRBD1. The V gene end was trimmed by 3 bases and the J gene end by 1 base; junction bases not matched to a gene: 3. The CDR3 is made up of 15 amino acids. Germline lookup yields CDR1 GKSSPN and CDR2 SITVG. Incomplete CDR3 DNA: TGTGCCTGGAGCCGGGGACAGGGTTCCAACGAAAGATTATTT. Its translation is CAWSRGQGSNERLF. The full CDR3 protein is CAWSRGQGSNERLFF.

Concerning this clone itself: Genes and germline are mouse. The read ends 1 residue before the CDR3 terminus; that terminus is restored from the germline J gene. Other DNA sequences in the same sample also yield this CDR3. The chain has TRBV31 and TRBJ2-3; D gene uncertain. The length of the CDR3 is 12 residues. V lost 4 bases, J lost 0 bases, and 5 bases lay in between. From germline, CDR1 is GKSSPN and CDR2 SITVG. CDR3 DNA, as far as it was read: TGTGCCTGGAAGGGCAGTGCAGAAACGCTGTAT. This encodes CAWKGSAETLY. The complete CDR3 reads CAWKGSAETLYF.

With regard to this clone: Mouse gene names and germline throughout. The CDR3 bases that were read are TGTGCCAGCAGTGGGACTGGCCCTTATGAACAGTAC. Encoded protein: CASSGTGPYEQY. The whole CDR3 sequence reads CASSGTGPYEQYF. V and J are TRBV13-3 and TRBJ2-7; 7 bases line up with TRBD2. The read ends 1 residue early relative to the CDR3; the germline J gene fills the gap. This CDR3 has 13 amino acids. Trimming removed 3 bases from V and 4 bases from J; junction bases left unmatched: 4. Germline loops: CDR1 NNHDY, CDR2 SYVADS.

Details on this clone: Genes here carry mouse names. The read finishes 1 residue shy of the CDR3 end, and the germline J gene is used to complete it. V and J are TRBV29 and TRBJ2-2; perhaps D is TRBD1 or TRBD2 (5 bases each). CDR1 is MSHET and CDR2 is SYDVDS in the germline V gene. V lost 5 bases to trimming and J lost 0 bases, with 13 bases between them. CDR3 length: 16 residues. The CDR3 region is CASSPRGASNTGQLYF. The CDR3 bases that were read are TGTGCTAGCAGTCCCCGAGGGGCCTCAAACACCGGGCAGCTCTAC.

A note on this clone: Each gene name is a mouse one. The read terminates 1 residue ahead of where the CDR3 ends, so the germline J gene completes it. This chain uses TRBV1 with TRBJ2-5; TRBD1 might be the D (6 bases). The V and J ends lost 3 bases and 1 base respectively, with 8 bases between them. The length of the CDR3 is 14 residues. Germline loops: CDR1 NSQYPW, CDR2 LRSPGD (reference sequence). CDR3 in amino acids: CTCSADRHQDTQYF. The CDR3 DNA, read in part, is TGCACCTGCAGTGCCGACAGGCACCAAGACACCCAGTAC.

As regards this clone: Germline and genes here are mouse. Read data end 1 residue before the CDR3 end; the end is taken from the germline J gene. This rearrangement joins TRBV5 to TRBJ1-3; no clear D gene. V lost 1 base to trimming and J lost 1 base, with 5 bases between them. Germline lookup yields CDR1 LGHNA and CDR2 YNLKQL (reference sequence). This CDR3 contains 14 residues. Incomplete CDR3 DNA: TGTGCCAGCAGCCAAGTGGAGTCTGGAAATACGCTCTAT. This sequence encodes CASSQVESGNTLY. The CDR3 in its entirety is CASSQVESGNTLYF.

In regard to this clone: Mouse gene names apply. With the read ending 1 residue before the CDR3 end, the germline J gene is used to fill in that end. This sequence joins TRBV31 and TRBJ1-5; D call uncertain. This CDR3 is built from 14 residues. Germline values: CDR1 GKSSPN, CDR2 SITVG. Trimming pared 3 bases from V and 1 base from J, leaving 10 bases between. The covered CDR3 bases are TGTGCCTGGAGCGACAAATTAAACAACCAGGCTCCGCTT. Its translation is CAWSDKLNNQAPL. The whole CDR3 is CAWSDKLNNQAPLF. Full variable domain (rest looked up from reference TRBV31 and TRBJ1-5): AQTIHQWPVAEIKAVGSPLSLGCTIKGKSSPNLYWYWQATGGTLQQLFYSITVGQVESVVQLNLSASRPKDDQFILSTEKLLLSHSGFYLCAWSDKLNNQAPLFGEGTRLSVL.

Details on this clone: The genes and germline here are from mouse. Read coverage stops 1 residue before the CDR3 terminus; the germline J gene supplies the remainder. V and J are TRBV13-2 and TRBJ1-4, with D possibly being TRBD1 (6 bases). The germline V and J ends were trimmed by 5 bases and 0 bases, with 8 bases remaining between them. The CDR3 sequence is 14 residues long. CDR1 and CDR2 from the germline V gene are NNHNN and SYGAGS (reference sequence). Incomplete CDR3 DNA: TGTGCCAGCGGACAGGGTTTTTCCAACGAAAGATTATTT. Translated: CASGQGFSNERLF. The CDR3 in its entirety is CASGQGFSNERLFF.

A remark on this clone: The gene names given are mouse names. The read comes to an end 1 residue before the CDR3 does, leaving the germline J gene to fill in the end. The V and J genes are TRBV13-1 and TRBJ1-6, with unresolved D. TRBJ1-6 is designated an ORF whose function remains uncertain. V gave up 3 bases and J gave up 5 bases, with 6 bases separating them. Germline V gene data show CDR1 as NSHNY and CDR2 as SYGAGN. The CDR3 extends over 13 amino acids. The sequenced part of the CDR3 DNA is TGTGCCAGCAGTGGCGGCCATAATTCGCCCCTCTAC. This codes for CASSGGHNSPLY. The full CDR3 reads CASSGGHNSPLYF.

The sample holds a few counts of this clone. All gene names here are mouse names. The read gets to within 1 residue of the CDR3 end, and the germline J gene fills in the rest. The rearrangement uses TRBV1 and TRBJ2-7, with 8 bases that match TRBD2. This CDR3 region has 16 residues. The germline gives CDR1 NSQYPW, CDR2 LRSPGD (reference sequence). J lost 0 bases, V lost 0 bases, and 4 bases had no gene match. The covered CDR3 bases are TGCACCTGCAGTGCAGATCCTGGGGGGAGCTCCTATGAACAGTAC. It is translated as CTCSADPGGSSYEQY. In full, the CDR3 reads CTCSADPGGSSYEQYF.

Concerning this clone itself: The genes and germline here are from mouse. Sequencing ends 1 residue short of the CDR3 end; the germline J gene provides the rest. The chain employs TRBV13-3 and TRBJ1-1, with TRBD1 identical over 7 bases. CDR1 is NNHDY, CDR2 SYVADS, per germline. The CDR3 totals 13 residues. V lost 5 bases, J lost 0 bases, and 1 base stayed unmatched. The DNA read from the CDR3 is TGTGCCAGCAGAGGGACAGCAAACACAGAAGTCTTC. Its translation: CASRGTANTEVF. The whole CDR3 protein is CASRGTANTEVFF.

Details on this clone: Genes here carry mouse names. The CDR3 extends 1 residue past the end of the read, so its final part is completed from the germline J gene. The chain has TRBV13-2 and TRBJ2-5; 9 bases line up with TRBD2. Trimming removed 4 bases from V and 4 bases from J; junction bases left unmatched: 1. CDR3 length: 13 amino acids. The germline V gene encodes CDR1 NNHNN and CDR2 SYGAGS (reference sequence). The CDR3 sequence is CASGLGGEDTQYF. The CDR3 DNA, read in part, is TGTGCCAGCGGTCTGGGGGGGGAAGACACCCAGTAC.

Note on this clone: Gene and germline names: mouse. The read terminates 1 residue ahead of where the CDR3 ends, so the germline J gene completes it. J is TRBJ2-1 and V is TRBV4; 8 bases are shared with TRBD2. The J segment lost 6 bases and the V segment lost 4 bases, leaving 5 bases of the junction unmatched. Per germline, CDR1 LGHDT and CDR2 YNNKQL (reference sequence). The CDR3 runs 14 residues. The chain's CDR3 is CASSWGGRGAEQFF. The DNA read from the CDR3 is TGTGCCAGCAGCTGGGGGGGGCGAGGTGCTGAGCAGTTC.

About this clone: The genes and germline here are from mouse. The CDR3 end lies 1 residue beyond the end of the read and is filled in from the germline J gene. This rearrangement joins TRBV3 to TRBJ2-7; 9 bases match TRBD1. The CDR3 has 14 residues. CDR1 is SNHLY and CDR2 is FYNGKV in the germline V gene (reference sequence). Unmatched junction bases numbered 2, after V lost 1 base and J lost 4 bases. The covered CDR3 bases are TGTGCCAGCAGCTTAGGACAGGGGGGATATGAACAGTAC. It yields the protein CASSLGQGGYEQY. Given in full, the CDR3 is CASSLGQGGYEQYF.